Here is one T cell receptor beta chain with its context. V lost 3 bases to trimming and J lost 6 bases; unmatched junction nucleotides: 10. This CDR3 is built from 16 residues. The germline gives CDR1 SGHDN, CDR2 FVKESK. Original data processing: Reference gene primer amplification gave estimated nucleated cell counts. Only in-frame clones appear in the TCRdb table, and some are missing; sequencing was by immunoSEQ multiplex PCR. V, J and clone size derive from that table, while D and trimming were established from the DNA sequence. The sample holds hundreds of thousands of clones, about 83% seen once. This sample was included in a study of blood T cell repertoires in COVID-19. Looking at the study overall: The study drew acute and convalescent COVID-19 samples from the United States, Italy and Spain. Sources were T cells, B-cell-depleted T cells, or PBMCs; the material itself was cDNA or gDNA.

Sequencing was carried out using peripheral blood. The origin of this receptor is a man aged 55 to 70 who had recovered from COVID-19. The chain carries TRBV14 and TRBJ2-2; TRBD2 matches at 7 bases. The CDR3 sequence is CASSHRWGGPPGELFF. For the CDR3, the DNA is TGTGCCAGCAGCCACAGGTGGGGGGGACCACCCGGGGAGCTGTTTTTT. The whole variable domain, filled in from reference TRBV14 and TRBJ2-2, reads EAGVTQFPSHSVIEKGQTVTLRCDPISGHDNLYWYRRVMGKEIKFLLHFVKESKQDESGMPNNRFLAERTGGTYSTLKVQPAELEDSGVYFCASSHRWGGPPGELFFGEGSRLTVL.